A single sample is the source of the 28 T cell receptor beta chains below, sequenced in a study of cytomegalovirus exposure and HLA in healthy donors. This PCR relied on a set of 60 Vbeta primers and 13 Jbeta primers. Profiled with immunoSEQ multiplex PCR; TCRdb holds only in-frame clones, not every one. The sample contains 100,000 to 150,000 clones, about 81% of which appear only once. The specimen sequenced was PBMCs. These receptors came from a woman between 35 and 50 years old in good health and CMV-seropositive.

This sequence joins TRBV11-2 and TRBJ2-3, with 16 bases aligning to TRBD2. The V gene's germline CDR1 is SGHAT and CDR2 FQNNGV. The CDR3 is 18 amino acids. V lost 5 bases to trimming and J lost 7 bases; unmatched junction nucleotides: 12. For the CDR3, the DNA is TGTGCCAGCAGCCACTCTACCGGGACTAGCGGGGGGGCCAATACGCAGTATTTT. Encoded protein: CASSHSTGTSGGANTQYF.

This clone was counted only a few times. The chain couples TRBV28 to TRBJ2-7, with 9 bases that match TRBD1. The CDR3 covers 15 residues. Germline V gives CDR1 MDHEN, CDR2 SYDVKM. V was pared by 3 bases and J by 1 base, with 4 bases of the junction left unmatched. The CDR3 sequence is CASSLGTGLSYEQYF. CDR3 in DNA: TGTGCCAGCAGTTTGGGGACAGGGCTATCCTACGAGCAGTACTTC.

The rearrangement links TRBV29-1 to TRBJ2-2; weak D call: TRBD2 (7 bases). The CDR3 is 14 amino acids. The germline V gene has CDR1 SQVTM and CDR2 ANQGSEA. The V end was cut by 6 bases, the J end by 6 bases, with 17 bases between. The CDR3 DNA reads TGCAGCGTCTGGGGGGGCCCGGGTCCCGGGGAGCTGTTTTTT. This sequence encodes CSVWGGPGPGELFF.

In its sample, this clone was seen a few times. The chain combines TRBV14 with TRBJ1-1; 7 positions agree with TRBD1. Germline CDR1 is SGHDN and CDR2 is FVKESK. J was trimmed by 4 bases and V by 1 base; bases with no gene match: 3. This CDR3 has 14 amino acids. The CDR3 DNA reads TGTGCCAGCAGCCAAGTGCCAGGGGGCACTGAAGCTTTCTTT. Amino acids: CASSQVPGGTEAFF. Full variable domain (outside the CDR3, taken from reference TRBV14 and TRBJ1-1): EAGVTQFPSHSVIEKGQTVTLRCDPISGHDNLYWYRRVMGKEIKFLLHFVKESKQDESGMPNNRFLAERTGGTYSTLKVQPAELEDSGVYFCASSQVPGGTEAFFGQGTRLTVV.

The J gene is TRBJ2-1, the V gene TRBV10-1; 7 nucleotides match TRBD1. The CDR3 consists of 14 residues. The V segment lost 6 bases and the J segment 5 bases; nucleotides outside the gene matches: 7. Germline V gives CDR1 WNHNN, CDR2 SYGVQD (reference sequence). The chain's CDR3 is CASSLGDSNNEQFF. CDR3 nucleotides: TGCGCCAGCAGCCTGGGGGACAGCAACAATGAGCAGTTCTTC.

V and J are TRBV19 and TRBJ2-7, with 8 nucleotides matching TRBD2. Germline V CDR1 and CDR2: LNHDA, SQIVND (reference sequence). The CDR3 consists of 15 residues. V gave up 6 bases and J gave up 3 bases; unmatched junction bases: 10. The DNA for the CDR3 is TGTGCCAGTAGCCCCACTTCGGGGGGGAACTACGAGCAGTACTTC. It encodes CASSPTSGGNYEQYF.

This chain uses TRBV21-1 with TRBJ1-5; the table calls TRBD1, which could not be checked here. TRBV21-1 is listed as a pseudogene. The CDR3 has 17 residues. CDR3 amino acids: CASSKIGRPVNNQPQHF. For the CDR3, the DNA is TGTGCCAGCAGCAAAATTGGCAGGCCCGTTAACAATCAGCCCCAGCATTTT.

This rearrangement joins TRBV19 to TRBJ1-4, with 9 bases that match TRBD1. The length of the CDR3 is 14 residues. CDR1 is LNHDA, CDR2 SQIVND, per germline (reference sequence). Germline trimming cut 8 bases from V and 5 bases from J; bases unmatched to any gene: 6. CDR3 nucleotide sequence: TGTGCCAGTGTGTCCGGGACAGGGAATGAAAAACTGTTTTTT. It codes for CASVSGTGNEKLFF.

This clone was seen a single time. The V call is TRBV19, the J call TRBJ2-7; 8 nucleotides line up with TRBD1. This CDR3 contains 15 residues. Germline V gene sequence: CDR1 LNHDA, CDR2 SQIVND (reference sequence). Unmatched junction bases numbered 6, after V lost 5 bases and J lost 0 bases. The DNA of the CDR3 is TGTGCCAGTAGTCGAACAGGGGGACTCTCCTACGAGCAGTACTTC. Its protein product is CASSRTGGLSYEQYF.

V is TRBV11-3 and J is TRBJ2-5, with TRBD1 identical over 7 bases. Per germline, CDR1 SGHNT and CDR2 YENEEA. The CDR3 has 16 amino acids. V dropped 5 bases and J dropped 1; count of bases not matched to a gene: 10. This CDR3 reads CASSQGQDVSQETQYF. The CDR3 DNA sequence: TGTGCCAGCAGCCAAGGACAGGACGTATCCCAAGAGACCCAGTACTTC.

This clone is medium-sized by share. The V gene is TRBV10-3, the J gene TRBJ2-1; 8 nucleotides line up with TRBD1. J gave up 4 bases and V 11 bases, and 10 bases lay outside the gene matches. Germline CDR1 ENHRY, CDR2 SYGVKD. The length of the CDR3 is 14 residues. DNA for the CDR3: TGTGCCGCCGAGTCAGGGGGCATTTACAATGAGCAGTTCTTC. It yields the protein CAAESGGIYNEQFF.

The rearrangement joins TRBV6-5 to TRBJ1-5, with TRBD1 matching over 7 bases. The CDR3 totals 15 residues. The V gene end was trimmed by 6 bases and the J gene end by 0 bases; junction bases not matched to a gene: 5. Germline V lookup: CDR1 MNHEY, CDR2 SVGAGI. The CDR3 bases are TGTGCCAGCAGACGGGACAGTTTTAGCAATCAGCCCCAGCATTTT. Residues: CASRRDSFSNQPQHF.

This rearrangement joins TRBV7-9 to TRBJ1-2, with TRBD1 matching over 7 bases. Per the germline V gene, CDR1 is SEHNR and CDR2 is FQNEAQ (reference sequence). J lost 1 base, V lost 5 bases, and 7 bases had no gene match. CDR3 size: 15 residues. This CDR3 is CASSATGVYNYGYTF. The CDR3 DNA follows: TGTGCCAGCAGCGCAACAGGGGTCTATAACTATGGCTACACCTTC.

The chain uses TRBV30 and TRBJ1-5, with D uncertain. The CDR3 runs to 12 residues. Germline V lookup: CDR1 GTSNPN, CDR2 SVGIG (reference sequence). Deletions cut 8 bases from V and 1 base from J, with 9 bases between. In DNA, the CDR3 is TGTGCCGGGTCACAGAGCAATCAGCCCCAGCATTTT. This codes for CAGSQSNQPQHF.

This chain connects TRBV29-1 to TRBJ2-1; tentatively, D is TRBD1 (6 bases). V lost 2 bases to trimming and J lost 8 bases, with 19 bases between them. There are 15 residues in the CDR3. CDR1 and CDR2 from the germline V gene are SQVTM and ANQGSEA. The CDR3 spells CSVEKVGASDDEQFF. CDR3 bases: TGCAGCGTTGAAAAGGTGGGGGCGTCTGACGATGAGCAGTTCTTC.

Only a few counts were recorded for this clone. The CDR3 reads CASSFGLDGYEQYF. DNA of the CDR3: TGTGCCAGCAGCTTCGGACTAGACGGGTACGAGCAGTACTTC. The chain has TRBV7-2 and TRBJ2-7; 7 bases align to TRBD2. CDR1 and CDR2 (germline): SGHTA, FQGNSA. Losses at the gene ends were 3 bases for V and 4 bases for J; bases not matched to a gene: 6. This CDR3 comprises 14 residues.

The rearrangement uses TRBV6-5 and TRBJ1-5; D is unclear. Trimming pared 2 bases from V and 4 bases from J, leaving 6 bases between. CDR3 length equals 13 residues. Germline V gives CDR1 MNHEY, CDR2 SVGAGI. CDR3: CASSYDSNQPQHF. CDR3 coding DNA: TGTGCCAGCAGTTACGATAGTAATCAGCCCCAGCATTTT.

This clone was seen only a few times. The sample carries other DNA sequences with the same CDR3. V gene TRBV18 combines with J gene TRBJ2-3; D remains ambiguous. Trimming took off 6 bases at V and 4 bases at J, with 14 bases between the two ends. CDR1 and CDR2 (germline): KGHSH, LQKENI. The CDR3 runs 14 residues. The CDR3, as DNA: TGTGCCAGCTCGCGACTCTCCGGGTCAGATACGCAGTATTTT. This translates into CASSRLSGSDTQYF.

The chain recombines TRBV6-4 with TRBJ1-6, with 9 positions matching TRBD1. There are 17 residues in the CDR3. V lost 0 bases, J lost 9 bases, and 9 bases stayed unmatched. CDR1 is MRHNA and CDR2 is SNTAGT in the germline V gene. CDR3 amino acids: CASSDSGQGTESSPLHF. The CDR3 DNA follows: TGTGCCAGCAGTGACTCGGGACAGGGAACCGAGAGTTCACCCCTCCACTTT.

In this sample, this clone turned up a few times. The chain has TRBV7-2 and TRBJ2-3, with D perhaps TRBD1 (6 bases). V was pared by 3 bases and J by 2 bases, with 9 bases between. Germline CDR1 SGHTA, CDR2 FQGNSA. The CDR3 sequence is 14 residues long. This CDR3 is CASSLDSLTDTQYF. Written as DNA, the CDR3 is TGTGCCAGCAGCTTGGACAGTCTCACAGATACGCAGTATTTT.

The CDR3 bases are TGCGCCAGCAGCCAGGGCAGCTCGAACACTGAAGCTTTCTTT. Its translation: CASSQGSSNTEAFF. The chain links TRBV4-3 to TRBJ1-1; D uncertain. Trimming cost V 3 bases and J 1 base, with 9 bases left between them. Germline-derived CDR1 and CDR2 are LGHNA and YSLEER. This CDR3 has 14 amino acids.

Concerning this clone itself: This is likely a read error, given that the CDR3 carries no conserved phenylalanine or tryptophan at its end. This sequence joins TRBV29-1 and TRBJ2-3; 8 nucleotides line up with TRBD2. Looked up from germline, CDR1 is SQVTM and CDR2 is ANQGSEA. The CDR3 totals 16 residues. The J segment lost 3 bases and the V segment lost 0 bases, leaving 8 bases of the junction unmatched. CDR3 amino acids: CSVEEVVAGLTDTQYV. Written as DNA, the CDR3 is TGCAGCGTTGAAGAGGTAGTAGCGGGACTGACAGATACGCAGTATGTT.

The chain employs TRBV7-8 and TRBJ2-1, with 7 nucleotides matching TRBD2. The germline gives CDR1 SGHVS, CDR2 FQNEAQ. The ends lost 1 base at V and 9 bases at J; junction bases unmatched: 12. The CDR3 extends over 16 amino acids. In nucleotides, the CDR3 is TGTGCCAGCAGCTTAGGGACGGGGGGTGTGTATAGTGAGCAGTTCTTC. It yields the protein CASSLGTGGVYSEQFF.

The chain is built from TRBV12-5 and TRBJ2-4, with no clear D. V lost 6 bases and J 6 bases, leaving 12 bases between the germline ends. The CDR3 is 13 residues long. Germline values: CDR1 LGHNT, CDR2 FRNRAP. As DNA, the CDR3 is TGTGCTAGTGGCCTAGAGCCTGGAAACATTCAGTACTTC. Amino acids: CASGLEPGNIQYF.

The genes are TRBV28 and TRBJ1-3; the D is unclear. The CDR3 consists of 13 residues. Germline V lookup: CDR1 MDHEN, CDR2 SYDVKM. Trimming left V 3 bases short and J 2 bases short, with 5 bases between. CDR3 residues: CASSLSAGNTIYF. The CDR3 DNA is TGTGCCAGCAGTTTGTCCGCTGGAAACACCATATATTTT.

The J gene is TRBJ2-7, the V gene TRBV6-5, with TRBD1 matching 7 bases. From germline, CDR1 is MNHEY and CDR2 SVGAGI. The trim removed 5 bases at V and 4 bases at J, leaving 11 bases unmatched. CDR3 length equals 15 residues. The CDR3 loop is CASSHSPGQPYEQYF. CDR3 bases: TGTGCCAGCAGTCATTCCCCGGGACAGCCTTACGAGCAGTACTTC.

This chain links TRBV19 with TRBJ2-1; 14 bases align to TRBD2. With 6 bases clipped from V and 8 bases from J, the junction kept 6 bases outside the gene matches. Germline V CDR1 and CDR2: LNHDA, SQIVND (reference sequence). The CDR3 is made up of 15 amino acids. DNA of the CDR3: TGTGCCAGTAGCCCCGGGACTAGCGGGAGATATGAGCAGTTCTTC. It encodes CASSPGTSGRYEQFF.

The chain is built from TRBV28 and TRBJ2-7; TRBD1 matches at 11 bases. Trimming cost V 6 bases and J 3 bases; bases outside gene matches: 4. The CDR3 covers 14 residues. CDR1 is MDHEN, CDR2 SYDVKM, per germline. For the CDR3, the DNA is TGTGCCAGCAGCGGGACAGGGGGTTTCTACGAGCAGTACTTC. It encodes CASSGTGGFYEQYF.